The 21 T cell receptor beta chains below all came from one sample that was sequenced in a study of shared clonotypes between healthy human individuals. Data came from immunoSEQ multiplex PCR; TCRdb stores just in-frame clones and leaves some out. The repertoire includes some 690,000 clones, about 90% of them detected once, and 34% sits in the top ten. Sample: memory CD8+ T cells from PBMCs. Subset of the sample: CD45RO+ cells pooled with CCR7-negative TemRA cells. These receptors were collected from a man younger than 35 in good health. Some clones in this sample may be carry-over from other donors' samples.

The count of this clone is one. The CDR3 protein is CSAYRGETQYF. The CDR3 nucleotides read TGCAGTGCGTACAGGGGGGAGACCCAGTACTTC. This chain joins TRBV20-1 and TRBJ2-5; 8 bases line up with TRBD1. Germline V gives CDR1 DFQATT, CDR2 SNEGSKA (reference sequence). The length of the CDR3 is 11 residues. V lost 6 bases and J lost 5; bases outside the gene matches: 2.

V gene TRBV5-1 combines with J gene TRBJ2-1; the match to TRBD2 covers 9 bases. The CDR3 length is 16 residues. J was trimmed by 9 bases and V by 3 bases; bases with no gene match: 13. In germline, CDR1 is SGHRS, CDR2 YFSETQ. DNA for the CDR3: TGCGCCAGCAGCTGGCTCGGGGGCGGGAGGGAACTTGAGCAGTTCTTC. Translated: CASSWLGGGRELEQFF.

The count of this clone is one. The same CDR3 also results from other DNA sequences found in this sample. The chain combines TRBV5-6 with TRBJ1-5; a possible D gene is TRBD1 (5 bases). CDR3 size: 12 residues. Germline CDR1 SGHDT, CDR2 YYEEEE. The V and J ends lost 2 bases and 5 bases respectively, with 5 bases between them. In nucleotides, the CDR3 is TGTGCCAGCAGCTTAGGGGATCAGCCCCAGCATTTT. This translates into CASSLGDQPQHF.

The CDR3 DNA sequence: TGTGCCAGCTCACCTACGTCCGGGCGGGAGTTTTCAGATACGCAGTATTTT. Translated: CASSPTSGREFSDTQYF. The genes are TRBV18 and TRBJ2-3; 7 bases align to TRBD2. This CDR3 has 17 amino acids. In germline, CDR1 is KGHSH, CDR2 LQKENI. Germline trimming cut 3 bases from V and 4 bases from J; bases unmatched to any gene: 13. Full variable domain (rest looked up from reference TRBV18 and TRBJ2-3): NAGVMQNPRHLVRRRGQEARLRCSPMKGHSHVYWYRQLPEEGLKFMVYLQKENIIDESGMPKERFSAEFPKEGPSILRIQQVVRGDSAAYFCASSPTSGREFSDTQYFGPGTRLTVL.

The rearrangement links TRBV4-2 to TRBJ2-2, with TRBD2 identical over 13 bases. Germline V gene sequence: CDR1 LGHNA, CDR2 YNFKEQ. The ends lost 3 bases at V and 9 bases at J; junction bases unmatched: 4. The CDR3 is 15 amino acids. The CDR3 sequence is CASSQGTSGIRELFF. DNA for the CDR3: TGTGCCAGCAGCCAGGGGACTAGCGGGATTAGGGAGCTGTTTTTT.

Here the CDR3 reads CASSLGGAEGYTF. In nucleotides, the CDR3 is TGTGCCAGCAGTTTGGGGGGAGCGGAAGGCTACACCTTC. The chain carries TRBV27 and TRBJ1-2; D perhaps matches TRBD1 (5 bases). This CDR3 region has 13 residues. V lost 3 bases to trimming and J lost 8 bases, with 13 bases between them. Germline CDR1 MNHEY, CDR2 SMNVEV (reference sequence).

The chain uses TRBV9 and TRBJ2-7; D ambiguous. Germline V gene data show CDR1 as SGDLS and CDR2 as YYNGEE. CDR3 size: 14 residues. V shed 1 base and J shed 1 base, with 9 bases lying between them. DNA of the CDR3: TGTGCCAGCAGCGTAACACTCTCTTCCTACGAGCAGTACTTC. This translates into CASSVTLSSYEQYF.

This chain uses TRBV4-3 with TRBJ2-5; no clear D gene. The J call may be incorrect, as the DNA end agrees better with TRBJ2-7. Germline CDR1 and CDR2: LGHNA and YSLEER. This CDR3 has 14 amino acids. The CDR3 DNA is TGCGCCAGCAGCCTGTGGGTGAACTCCTACGAGCAGTACTTC. Translating gives CASSLWVNSYEQYF.

The chain has TRBV6-1 and TRBJ2-6; D gene uncertain. CDR1 is MNHNS, CDR2 SASEGT, per germline. V dropped 1 base and J dropped 0 bases, with 4 bases sitting between them. This CDR3 comprises 15 residues. CDR3 in DNA: TGTGCCAGCAGTGAAGAGAGCTCTGGGGCCAACGTCCTGACTTTC. This codes for CASSEESSGANVLTF.

This clone was counted a single time. V is TRBV7-3 and J is TRBJ2-7; 9 bases agree with TRBD1. Unmatched junction bases numbered 18, after V lost 6 bases and J lost 6 bases. The CDR3 loop spans 17 amino acids. CDR1 and CDR2 from the germline V gene are SGHTA and FQGTGA. The CDR3 DNA sequence: TGTGCCAGCAGGATCAAGCCCGGGACAGGGTTCCCCATCGAGCAGTACTTC. It translates to CASRIKPGTGFPIEQYF.

This chain joins TRBV10-1 and TRBJ1-6; 7 bases line up with TRBD1. J lost 2 bases, V lost 7 bases, and 5 bases had no gene match. Germline CDR1 reads WNHNN; CDR2 reads SYGVQD (reference sequence). CDR3 length: 15 residues. This CDR3 is CASTRQGPYNSPLHF. Written as DNA, the CDR3 is TGCGCCAGCACAAGACAGGGCCCCTATAATTCACCCCTCCACTTT.

The rearrangement links TRBV19 to TRBJ2-5; 8 bases are shared with TRBD1. The trim removed 5 bases at V and 2 bases at J, leaving 10 bases unmatched. Germline V lookup: CDR1 LNHDA, CDR2 SQIVND (reference sequence). This CDR3 comprises 16 residues. The CDR3: CASSSPRDRSQETQYF. CDR3 sequence (DNA): TGTGCCAGTAGTTCGCCCCGGGACAGGAGTCAAGAGACCCAGTACTTC. The full variable domain, its missing parts supplied by reference TRBV19 and TRBJ2-5, is DGGITQSPKYLFRKEGQNVTLSCEQNLNHDAMYWYRQDPGQGLRLIYYSQIVNDFQKGDIAEGYSVSREKKESFPLTVTSAQKNPTAFYLCASSSPRDRSQETQYFGPGTRLLVL.

This clone has more than one count but fewer than ten. V usage is TRBV15 and J usage is TRBJ2-2, with D possibly being TRBD1 or TRBD2 (6 bases each). The CDR3 runs to 11 residues. The germline gives CDR1 LNHNV, CDR2 YYDKDF (reference sequence). Trimming took off 11 bases at V and 5 bases at J, with 9 bases between the two ends. The CDR3 loop reads CAVGGTGELFF. Here the CDR3 DNA reads TGTGCCGTAGGGGGGACCGGGGAGCTGTTTTTT. Variable domain in full (rest from reference TRBV15 and TRBJ2-2): DAMVIQNPRYQVTQFGKPVTLSCSQTLNHNVMYWYQQKSSQAPKLLFHYYDKDFNNEADTPDNFQSRRPNTSFCFLDIRSPGLGDTAMYLCAVGGTGELFFGEGSRLTVL.

This chain uses TRBV4-1 with TRBJ2-1, with 9 bases aligning to TRBD2. The CDR3 length is 16 residues. In germline, CDR1 is MGHRA, CDR2 YSYEKL. The trim removed 1 base at V and 7 bases at J, leaving 8 bases unmatched. In nucleotides, the CDR3 is TGCGCCAGCAGCCAAGCCGTAGCGGGAGTTGGTAATGAGCAGTTCTTC. Translating gives CASSQAVAGVGNEQFF.

The chain joins TRBV11-2 to TRBJ1-2; a weak D match, TRBD1 (6 bases). This CDR3 is 14 amino acids long. CDR1 is SGHAT and CDR2 is FQNNGV in the germline V gene. The V and J ends lost 1 base and 2 bases respectively, with 8 bases between them. CDR3 in amino acids: CASSLATGNYGYTF. The CDR3 DNA sequence: TGTGCCAGCAGCTTAGCTACAGGGAACTATGGCTACACCTTC.

The chain carries TRBV10-3 and TRBJ2-1; D uncertain. V gave up 4 bases and J gave up 2 bases, with 12 bases separating them. The germline V gene encodes CDR1 ENHRY and CDR2 SYGVKD. The CDR3 is 15 residues long. The CDR3 spells CAISAGGPTYNEQFF. In DNA, the CDR3 is TGTGCCATCAGTGCAGGCGGACCTACCTACAATGAGCAGTTCTTC.

The chain has TRBV7-2 and TRBJ2-3, with 13 bases fitting TRBD2. After removal of 2 bases from V and 4 bases from J, the junction contained 3 bases not matched to a gene. The CDR3 is made up of 16 amino acids. Per the germline V gene, CDR1 is SGHTA and CDR2 is FQGNSA. CDR3 sequence: CASSLKLAGGADTQYF. The CDR3 DNA sequence: TGTGCCAGCAGCTTAAAACTAGCGGGGGGGGCAGATACGCAGTATTTT.

J is TRBJ2-5 and V is TRBV6-5; TRBD1 is a possible D gene (5 bases). The germline CDR1 and CDR2 sequences are MNHEY and SVGAGI. The V gene lost 4 bases and the J gene lost 7 bases, with 7 bases spanning the gap. The CDR3 covers 11 residues. CDR3 residues: CASSSRGTQYF. The CDR3 nucleotides are TGTGCCAGCAGTTCAAGGGGGACCCAGTACTTC.

The chain joins TRBV18 to TRBJ1-1; the D is unclear. From germline, CDR1 is KGHSH and CDR2 LQKENI. V was pared by 4 bases and J by 8 bases, with 8 bases between. The CDR3 has 11 residues. The CDR3 sequence is CASSLTDEAFF. CDR3 coding DNA: TGTGCCAGCTCACTGACCGACGAAGCTTTCTTT.

V and J are TRBV11-2 and TRBJ2-7; no firm D call. Deletions cut 0 bases from V and 5 bases from J, with 14 bases between. The CDR3 runs 15 residues. Germline loops: CDR1 SGHAT, CDR2 FQNNGV. CDR3 nucleotide sequence: TGTGCCAGCAGCTTAGAACGGCCCACCTTTAACGAGCAGTACTTC. Amino acids: CASSLERPTFNEQYF. The variable domain in full, completed from reference TRBV11-2 and TRBJ2-7, reads EAGVAQSPRYKIIEKRQSVAFWCNPISGHATLYWYQQILGQGPKLLIQFQNNGVVDDSQLPKDRFSAERLKGVDSTLKIQPAKLEDSAVYLCASSLERPTFNEQYFGPGTRLTVT.

The chain has TRBV7-8 and TRBJ2-7; TRBD1 is a possible D gene (6 bases). Germline CDR1 reads SGHVS; CDR2 reads FQNEAQ. V was cut by 1 base and J by 0 bases, with 10 bases left in between. This CDR3 is 15 amino acids long. The CDR3 nucleotides read TGTGCCAGCAGCTTAGACAGGGCGAACTCCTACGAGCAGTACTTC. This translates into CASSLDRANSYEQYF.